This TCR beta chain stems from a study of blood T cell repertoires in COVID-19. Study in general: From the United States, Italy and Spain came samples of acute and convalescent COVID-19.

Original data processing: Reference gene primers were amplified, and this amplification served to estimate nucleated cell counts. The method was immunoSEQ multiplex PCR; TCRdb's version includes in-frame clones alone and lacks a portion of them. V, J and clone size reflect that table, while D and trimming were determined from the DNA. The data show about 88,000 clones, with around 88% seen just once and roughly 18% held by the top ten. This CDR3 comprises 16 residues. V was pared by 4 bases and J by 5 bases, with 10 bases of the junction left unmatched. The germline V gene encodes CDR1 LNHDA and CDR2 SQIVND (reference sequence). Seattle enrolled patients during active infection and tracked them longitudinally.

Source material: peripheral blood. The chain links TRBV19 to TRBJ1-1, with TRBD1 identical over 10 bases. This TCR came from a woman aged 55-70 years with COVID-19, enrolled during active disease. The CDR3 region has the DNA TGTGCCAGTAGTAACCCGACAGGGGGCGCGTTTACTGAAGCTTTCTTT. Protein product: CASSNPTGGAFTEAFF. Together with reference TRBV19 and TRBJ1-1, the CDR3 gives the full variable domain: DGGITQSPKYLFRKEGQNVTLSCEQNLNHDAMYWYRQDPGQGLRLIYYSQIVNDFQKGDIAEGYSVSREKKESFPLTVTSAQKNPTAFYLCASSNPTGGAFTEAFFGQGTRLTVV.